This T cell receptor (beta chain) was sequenced during a study of shared clonotypes between healthy human individuals. The study's findings and limits: Only blood was sampled; tissue repertoires likely differ. About 5% of naive CD4 clonotypes were shared across several donors.

This clone came up once. As yet, its antigen is unknown. This CDR3 is built from 19 residues. V shed 6 bases and J 2 bases; nucleotides not matched to a gene: 18. CDR1 and CDR2 from the germline V gene are MNHEY and SMNVEV (reference sequence). Produced via immunoSEQ multiplex PCR; TCRdb's table is partial and in-frame only. The sample includes around 1.4 million clones, 98% of them seen just once. This sequence was found in a man aged 30 to 45 in good health. The sample comprised naive CD4+ T cells sorted from blood. Noted subset: CD45RA+ positively selected. The J gene is TRBJ1-2, the V gene TRBV27; TRBD1 aligns across 10 bases. This chain's CDR3 is CASRREAPGTGAFNYGYTF. CDR3 DNA sequence: TGTGCCAGCAGACGAGAGGCGCCCGGGACAGGGGCCTTCAACTATGGCTACACCTTC.